The entry below gives a single T cell receptor (beta chain) sequence along with its context. The source of the sample is a study of blood T cell repertoires in COVID-19. About the study: The United States, Italy and Spain were the sources of the acute and convalescent COVID-19 samples. From T cells, B-cell-depleted T cells, or PBMCs came the material, which was cDNA or gDNA.

Per the authors' pipeline: Reference gene primer amplification gave estimated nucleated cell counts. Generated by immunoSEQ multiplex PCR, the TCRdb table keeps only in-frame clones and is missing some. V and J calls and clone size are as listed in that table; D and trimming were resolved from the DNA. Among approximately 90,000 clones listed, approximately 80% were seen once. The CDR3 runs 16 residues. CDR1 is KGHSH and CDR2 is LQKENI in the germline V gene. V lost 1 base and J lost 5; bases outside the gene matches: 5. This TCR was sampled from a man between 70 and 80 years old with acute or convalescent COVID-19. The chain links TRBV18 to TRBJ2-2, with 9 bases identical to TRBD2. The sequencing sample was made of peripheral blood. The CDR3 here is CASSPLAGARTGELFF. CDR3 DNA: TGTGCCAGCTCACCACTAGCGGGGGCGAGGACCGGGGAGCTGTTTTTT.